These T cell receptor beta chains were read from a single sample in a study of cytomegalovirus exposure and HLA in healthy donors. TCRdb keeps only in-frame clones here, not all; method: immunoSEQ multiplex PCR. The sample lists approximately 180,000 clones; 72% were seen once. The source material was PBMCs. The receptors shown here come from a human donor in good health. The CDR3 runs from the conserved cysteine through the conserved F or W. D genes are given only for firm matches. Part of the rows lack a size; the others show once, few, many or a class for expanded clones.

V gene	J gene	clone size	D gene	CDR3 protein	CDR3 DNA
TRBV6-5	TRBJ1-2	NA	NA	CASSYHQARYGYTF	TGTGCCAGCAGTTACCACCAGGCCAGATATGGCTACACCTTC
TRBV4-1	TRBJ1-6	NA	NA	CASSQEMGRGNSPLHF	TGCGCCAGCAGCCAAGAGATGGGGAGGGGGAATTCACCCCTCCACTTT
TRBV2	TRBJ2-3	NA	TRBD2	CASSNSGGSTDTQYF	TGTGCCAGCAGCAATAGCGGGGGAAGCACAGATACGCAGTATTTT
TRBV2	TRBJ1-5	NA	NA	CASTGTISNQPQHF	TGTGCCAGCACAGGGACAATAAGCAATCAGCCCCAGCATTTT
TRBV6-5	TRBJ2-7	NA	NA	CASSYRDKTYEQYF	TGTGCCAGCAGTTACCGGGACAAAACCTACGAGCAGTACTTC
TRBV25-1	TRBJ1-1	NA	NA	CASSGPPGGKHTEAFF	TGTGCCAGCAGTGGCCCCCCGGGGGGGAAGCACACTGAAGCTTTCTTT
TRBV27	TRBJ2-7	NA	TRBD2	CASRFSGGATYEQYF	TGTGCCAGCAGGTTTAGCGGGGGAGCTACCTACGAGCAGTACTTC
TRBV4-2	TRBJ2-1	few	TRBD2	CASSQGSGGSSYNEQFF	TGTGCCAGCAGCCAAGGTAGCGGGGGGAGCTCCTACAATGAGCAGTTCTTC
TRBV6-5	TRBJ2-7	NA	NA	CASSYGTSVYEQYF	TGTGCCAGCAGTTACGGGACTTCGGTCTACGAGCAGTACTTC
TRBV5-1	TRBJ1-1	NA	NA	CASSLRTVNTEAFF	TGCGCCAGCAGCCTGCGGACAGTGAACACTGAAGCTTTCTTT
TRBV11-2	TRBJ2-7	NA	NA	CASSVGSSYEQYF	TGTGCCAGCAGCGTCGGGTCGTCCTACGAGCAGTACTTC
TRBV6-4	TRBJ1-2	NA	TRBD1	CASSESTGYGYTF	TGTGCCAGCAGTGAGTCGACAGGGTATGGCTACACCTTC
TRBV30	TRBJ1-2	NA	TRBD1	CAWRDRGVYGYTF	TGTGCCTGGCGTGACAGGGGCGTCTATGGCTACACCTTC
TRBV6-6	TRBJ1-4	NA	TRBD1	CASSDQGDTNEKLFF	TGTGCCAGCAGTGACCAGGGGGATACTAATGAAAAACTGTTTTTT
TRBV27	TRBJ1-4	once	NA	CASSPTGLNEKLFF	TGTGCCAGCAGTCCCACAGGGCTTAATGAAAAACTGTTTTTT
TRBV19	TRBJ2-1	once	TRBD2	CASSLRGGTSYNEQFF	TGTGCCAGTAGTCTTCGGGGGGGGACCTCCTACAATGAGCAGTTCTTC
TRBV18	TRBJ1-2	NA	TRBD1	CASSPDRGYSYTF	TGTGCCAGCTCACCGGACAGGGGCTATAGCTACACCTTC
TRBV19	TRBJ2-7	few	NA	CASSPWGGSSYEQYF	TGTGCCAGTAGCCCCTGGGGCGGTAGCTCCTACGAGCAGTACTTC
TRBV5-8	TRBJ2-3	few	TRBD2	CASSPGLAGVTDTQYF	TGTGCCAGCAGCCCAGGACTAGCGGGGGTCACAGATACGCAGTATTTT
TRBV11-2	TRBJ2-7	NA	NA	CASSLVLGSHYEQYF	TGTGCCAGCAGCTTAGTCCTTGGGAGCCACTACGAGCAGTACTTC
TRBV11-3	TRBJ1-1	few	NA	CASSLSAVGTEAFF	TGTGCCAGCAGCTTAAGTGCAGTTGGCACTGAAGCTTTCTTT
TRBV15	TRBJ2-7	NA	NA	CATSRDRGPYEQYF	TGTGCCACCAGCAGAGATCGAGGCCCCTACGAGCAGTACTTC
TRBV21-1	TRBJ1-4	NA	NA	CASSGDRPNEKLFF	TGTGCCAGCAGCGGGGACAGACCGAATGAAAAACTGTTTTTT
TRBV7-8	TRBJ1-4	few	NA	CASSSSSGGNNEKLFF	TGTGCCAGCAGCTCAAGCTCCGGGGGTAATAATGAAAAACTGTTTTTT
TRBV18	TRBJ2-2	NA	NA	CASSPTVNTGELFF	TGTGCCAGCTCACCGACAGTTAACACCGGGGAGCTGTTTTTT
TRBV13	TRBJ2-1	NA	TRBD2	CASSPRGAPYNEQFF	TGTGCCAGCAGCCCGCGGGGGGCACCCTACAATGAGCAGTTCTTC
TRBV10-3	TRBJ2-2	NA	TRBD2	CAISAKRGGDGGELFF	TGTGCCATCAGTGCAAAGCGGGGGGGCGATGGCGGGGAGCTGTTTTTT
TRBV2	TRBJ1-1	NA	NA	CASSEEANTEAFF	TGTGCCAGCTCGGAGGAGGCGAACACTGAAGCTTTCTTT
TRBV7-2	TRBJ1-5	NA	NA	CASRRESSNQPQHF	TGTGCCAGCAGACGGGAGTCTAGCAATCAGCCCCAGCATTTT
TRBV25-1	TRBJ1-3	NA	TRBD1	CASSEPGQRSGNTIYF	TGTGCCAGCAGTGAGCCGGGACAGCGCTCTGGAAACACCATATATTTT
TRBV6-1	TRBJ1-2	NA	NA	CASSEASVGPTTYYGYTF	TGTGCCAGCAGTGAAGCCTCTGTCGGGCCGACTACCTACTATGGCTACACCTTC
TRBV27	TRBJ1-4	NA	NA	CASTSRATNEKLFF	TGTGCCAGCACTTCCCGTGCAACTAATGAAAAACTGTTTTTT
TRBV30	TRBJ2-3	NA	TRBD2	CAWSSGGGGADTQYF	TGTGCCTGGAGTTCAGGCGGGGGGGGTGCAGATACGCAGTATTTT
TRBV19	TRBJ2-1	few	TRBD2	CASRAQAGANEQFF	TGTGCCAGTAGGGCCCAAGCGGGGGCCAATGAGCAGTTCTTC
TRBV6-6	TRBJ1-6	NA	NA	CASSETSYSPLHF	TGTGCCAGCAGTGAGACATCGTATTCACCCCTCCACTTT
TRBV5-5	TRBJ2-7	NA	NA	CASSFDRLTYEQYF	TGTGCCAGCAGCTTTGACAGGCTAACCTACGAGCAGTACTTC
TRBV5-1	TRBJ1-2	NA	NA	CASSLVGRGYGYTF	TGCGCCAGCAGCTTGGTCGGCAGGGGCTATGGCTACACCTTC
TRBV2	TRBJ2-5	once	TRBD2	CASSEGPAGGPQETQYF	TGTGCCAGCAGTGAAGGACCAGCGGGGGGACCCCAAGAGACCCAGTACTTC
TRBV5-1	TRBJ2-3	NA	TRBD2	CASSFERGLGDTQYF	TGCGCCAGCAGCTTTGAGCGGGGGTTGGGAGATACGCAGTATTTT
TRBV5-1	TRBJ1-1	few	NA	CASSFTGSHTEAFF	TGCGCCAGCAGCTTCACCGGGTCCCACACTGAAGCTTTCTTT
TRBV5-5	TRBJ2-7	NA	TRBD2	CASSRGLAGGQSVREQYF	TGTGCCAGCAGCCGGGGACTAGCGGGGGGCCAGTCGGTTCGCGAGCAGTACTTC
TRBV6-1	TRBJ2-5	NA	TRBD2	CASVPGLAGGTQYF	TGTGCCAGCGTGCCGGGACTAGCGGGAGGGACCCAGTACTTC